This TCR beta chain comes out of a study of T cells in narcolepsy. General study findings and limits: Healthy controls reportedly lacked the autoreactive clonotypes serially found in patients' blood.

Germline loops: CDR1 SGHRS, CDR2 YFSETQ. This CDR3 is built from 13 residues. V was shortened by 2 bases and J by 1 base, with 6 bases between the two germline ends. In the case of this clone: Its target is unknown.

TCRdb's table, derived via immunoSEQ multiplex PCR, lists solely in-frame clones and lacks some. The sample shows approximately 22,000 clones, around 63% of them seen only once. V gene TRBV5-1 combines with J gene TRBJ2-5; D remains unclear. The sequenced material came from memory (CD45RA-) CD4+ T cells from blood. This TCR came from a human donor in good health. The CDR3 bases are TGCGCCAGCAGCTTCGGCGGCCAAGAGACCCAGTACTTC. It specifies CASSFGGQETQYF.